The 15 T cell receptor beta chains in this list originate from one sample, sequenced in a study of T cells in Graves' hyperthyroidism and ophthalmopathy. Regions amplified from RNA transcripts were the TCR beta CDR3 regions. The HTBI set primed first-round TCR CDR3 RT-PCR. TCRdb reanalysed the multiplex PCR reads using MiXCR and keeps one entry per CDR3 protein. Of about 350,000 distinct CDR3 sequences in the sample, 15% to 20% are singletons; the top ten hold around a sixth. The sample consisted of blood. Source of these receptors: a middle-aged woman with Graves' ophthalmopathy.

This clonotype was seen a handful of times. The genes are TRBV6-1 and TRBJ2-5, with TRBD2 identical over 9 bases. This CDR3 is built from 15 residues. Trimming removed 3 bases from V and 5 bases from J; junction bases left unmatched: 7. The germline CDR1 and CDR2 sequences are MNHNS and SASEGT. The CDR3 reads CASSEVAGDEETQYF. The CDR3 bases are TGTGCCAGCAGTGAGGTAGCGGGAGACGAGGAGACCCAGTACTTC.

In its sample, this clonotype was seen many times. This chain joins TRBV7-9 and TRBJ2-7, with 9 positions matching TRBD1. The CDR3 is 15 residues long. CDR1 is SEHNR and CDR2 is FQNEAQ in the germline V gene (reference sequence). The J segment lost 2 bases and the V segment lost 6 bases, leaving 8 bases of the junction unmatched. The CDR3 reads CASSTGTGSTYEQYF. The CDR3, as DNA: TGTGCCAGCAGTACAGGGACAGGGTCCACCTACGAGCAGTACTTC.

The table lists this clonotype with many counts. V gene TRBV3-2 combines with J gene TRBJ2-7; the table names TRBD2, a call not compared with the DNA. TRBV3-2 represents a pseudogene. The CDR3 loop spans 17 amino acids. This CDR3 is CASSRLAGGRATWEQYF. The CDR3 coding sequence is TGTGCCAGCAGCCGACTAGCGGGAGGGCGCGCCACGTGGGAGCAGTACTTC.

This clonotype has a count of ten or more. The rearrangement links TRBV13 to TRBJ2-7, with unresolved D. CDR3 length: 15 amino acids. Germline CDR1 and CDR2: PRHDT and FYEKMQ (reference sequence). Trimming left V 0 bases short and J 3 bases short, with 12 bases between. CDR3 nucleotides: TGTGCCAGCAGCTTAGGCCAAGTCCTAGGCTACGAGCAGTACTTC. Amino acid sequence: CASSLGQVLGYEQYF.

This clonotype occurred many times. CDR3 loop: CASSLARPGELFF. The CDR3 coding sequence is TGCGCCAGCAGCTTGGCTCGCCCCGGGGAGCTGTTTTTT. The V and J genes are TRBV5-1 and TRBJ2-2; D gene unclear. Germline V gene lookup returns CDR1 SGHRS and CDR2 YFSETQ. CDR3 size: 13 residues. V was cut by 0 bases and J by 6 bases, with 6 bases left in between.

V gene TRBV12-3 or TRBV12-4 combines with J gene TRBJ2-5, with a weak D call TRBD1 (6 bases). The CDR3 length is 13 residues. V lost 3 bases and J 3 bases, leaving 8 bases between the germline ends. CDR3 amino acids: CASSFWDKETQYF. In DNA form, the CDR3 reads TGTGCCAGCAGTTTTTGGGACAAAGAGACCCAGTACTTC.

The chain's CDR3 is CASSLRGRPGEQYF. The CDR3 DNA reads as TGTGCCAGCAGTTTGAGGGGGCGACCGGGCGAGCAGTACTTC. V gene TRBV12-3 or TRBV12-4 combines with J gene TRBJ2-7; TRBD1 aligns across 7 bases. J was trimmed by 6 bases and V by 3 bases; bases with no gene match: 8. The CDR3 consists of 14 residues.

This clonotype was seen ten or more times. The CDR3 bases are TGTGCCAGCAGCTTAGTGTACTTTTTGAACACCGGGGAGCTGTTTTTT. Amino acid sequence: CASSLVYFLNTGELFF. The chain links TRBV11-2 to TRBJ2-2, with D unclear. The CDR3 runs to 16 residues. Germline loops: CDR1 SGHAT, CDR2 FQNNGV. V lost 1 base and J 1 base, leaving 10 bases between the germline ends.

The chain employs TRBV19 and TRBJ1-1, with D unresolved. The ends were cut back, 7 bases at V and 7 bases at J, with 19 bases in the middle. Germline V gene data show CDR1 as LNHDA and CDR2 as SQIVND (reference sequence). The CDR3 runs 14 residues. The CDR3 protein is CASITQPGVGEAFF. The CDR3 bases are TGTGCCAGTATCACCCAACCTGGGGTAGGTGAAGCTTTCTTT.

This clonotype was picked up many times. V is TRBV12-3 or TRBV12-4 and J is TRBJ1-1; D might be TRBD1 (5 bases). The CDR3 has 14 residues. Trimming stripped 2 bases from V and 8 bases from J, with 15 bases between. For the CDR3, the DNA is TGTGCCAGCAGTTTAATTAGCGGGGGTGGGGAAGCTTTCTTT. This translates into CASSLISGGGEAFF.

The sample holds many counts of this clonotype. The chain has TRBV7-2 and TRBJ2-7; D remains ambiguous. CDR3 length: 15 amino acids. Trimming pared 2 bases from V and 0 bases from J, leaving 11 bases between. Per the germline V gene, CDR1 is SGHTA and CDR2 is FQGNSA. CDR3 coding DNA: TGTGCCAGCAGCTTATCCCGGCAACTCTCCTACGAGCAGTACTTC. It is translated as CASSLSRQLSYEQYF. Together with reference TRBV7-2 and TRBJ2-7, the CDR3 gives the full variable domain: GAGVSQSPSNKVTEKGKDVELRCDPISGHTALYWYRQSLGQGLEFLIYFQGNSAPDKSGLPSDRFSAERTGGSVSTLTIQRTQQEDSAVYLCASSLSRQLSYEQYFGPGTRLTVT.

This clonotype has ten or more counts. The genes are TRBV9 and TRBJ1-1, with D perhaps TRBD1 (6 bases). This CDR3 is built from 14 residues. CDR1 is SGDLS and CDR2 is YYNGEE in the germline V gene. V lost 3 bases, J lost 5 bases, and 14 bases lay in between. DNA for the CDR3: TGTGCCAGCAGCGAGGGGGGGGGCCGAACTGAAGCTTTCTTT. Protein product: CASSEGGGRTEAFF. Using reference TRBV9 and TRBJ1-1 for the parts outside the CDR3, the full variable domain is DSGVTQTPKHLITATGQRVTLRCSPRSGDLSVYWYQQSLDQGLQFLIQYYNGEERAKGNILERFSAQQFPDLHSELNLSSLELGDSALYFCASSEGGGRTEAFFGQGTRLTVV.

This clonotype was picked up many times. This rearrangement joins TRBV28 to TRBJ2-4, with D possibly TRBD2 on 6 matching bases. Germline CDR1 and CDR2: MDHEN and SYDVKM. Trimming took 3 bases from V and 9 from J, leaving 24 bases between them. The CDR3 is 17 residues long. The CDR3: CASSLESGSGLVGIQYF. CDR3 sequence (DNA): TGTGCCAGCAGTTTGGAATCGGGGAGCGGGTTGGTGGGCATTCAGTACTTC.

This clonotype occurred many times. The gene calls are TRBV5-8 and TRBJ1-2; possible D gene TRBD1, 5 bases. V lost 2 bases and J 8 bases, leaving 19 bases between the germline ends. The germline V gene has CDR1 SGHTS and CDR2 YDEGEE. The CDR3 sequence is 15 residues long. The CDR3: CASSFLGTREQGYTF. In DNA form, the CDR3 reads TGTGCCAGCAGCTTTTTAGGGACCCGGGAGCAGGGCTACACCTTC.

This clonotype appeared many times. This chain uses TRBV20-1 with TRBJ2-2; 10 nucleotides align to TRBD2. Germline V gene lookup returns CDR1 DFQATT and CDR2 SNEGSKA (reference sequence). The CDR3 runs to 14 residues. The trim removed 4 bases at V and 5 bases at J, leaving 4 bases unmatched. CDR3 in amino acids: CSAILAGGTGELFF. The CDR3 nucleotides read TGCAGTGCTATCTTAGCGGGAGGAACCGGGGAGCTGTTTTTT.